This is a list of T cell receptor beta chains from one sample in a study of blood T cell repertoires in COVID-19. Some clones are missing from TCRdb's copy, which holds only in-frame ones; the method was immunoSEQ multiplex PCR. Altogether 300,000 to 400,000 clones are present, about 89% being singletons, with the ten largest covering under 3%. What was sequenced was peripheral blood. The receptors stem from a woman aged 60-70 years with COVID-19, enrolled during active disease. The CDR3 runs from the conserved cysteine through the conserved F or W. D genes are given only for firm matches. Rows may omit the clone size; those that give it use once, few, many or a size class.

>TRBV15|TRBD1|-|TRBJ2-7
CATRGTGVNEQYF
TGTGCCACCAGGGGGACAGGGGTGAACGAGCAGTACTTC
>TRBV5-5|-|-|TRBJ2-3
CASSSDSSDTQYF
TGTGCCAGCAGCAGCGACTCGTCAGATACGCAGTATTTT
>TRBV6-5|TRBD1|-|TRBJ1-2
CASNGQGKYGYTF
TGTGCCAGCAACGGACAGGGGAAATATGGCTACACCTTC
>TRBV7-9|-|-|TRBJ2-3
CASSLGRQISTDTQYF
TGTGCCAGCAGCTTAGGTCGTCAGATAAGCACAGATACGCAGTATTTT
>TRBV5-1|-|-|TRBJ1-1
CASSPETGRYTEAFF
TGCGCCAGCAGCCCAGAGACAGGACGATACACTGAAGCTTTCTTT
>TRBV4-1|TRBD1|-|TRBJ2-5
CASSQGDRAQETQYF
TGCGCCAGCAGCCAAGGGGACAGGGCCCAAGAGACCCAGTACTTC
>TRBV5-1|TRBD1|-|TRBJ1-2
CASRSSGDRFDGYTF
TGCGCCAGCAGAAGCTCGGGGGACAGATTCGATGGCTACACCTTC
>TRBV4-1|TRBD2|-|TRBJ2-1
CASSPGTSGGARYEQFF
TGCGCCAGCAGCCCCGGGACTAGCGGGGGGGCACGCTATGAGCAGTTCTTC
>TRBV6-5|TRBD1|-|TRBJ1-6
CASSLKTGILSPLHF
TGTGCCAGCAGCCTTAAGACAGGGATTTTATCACCCCTCCACTTT
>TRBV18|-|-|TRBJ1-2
CASSPRWAGAYGYTF
TGTGCCAGCTCACCCCGGTGGGCAGGTGCGTATGGCTACACCTTC
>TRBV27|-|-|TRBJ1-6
CASSPSRSSYNSPLHF
TGTGCCAGCAGTCCCAGCCGGAGTTCCTATAATTCACCCCTCCACTTT
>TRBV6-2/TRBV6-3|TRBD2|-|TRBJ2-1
CASSYSMAASGGANEQFF
TGTGCCAGCAGTTACTCGATGGCGGCTAGCGGGGGGGCTAATGAGCAGTTCTTC
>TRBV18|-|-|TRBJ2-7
CASSPRPTTDEQYF
TGTGCCAGCTCACCACGCCCGACAACCGACGAGCAGTACTTC
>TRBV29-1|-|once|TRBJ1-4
CSVEDLTGEKLFF
TGCAGCGTTGAAGATCTTACAGGGGAAAAACTGTTTTTT
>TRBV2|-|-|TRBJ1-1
CASSKGGAYTEAFF
TGTGCCAGCTCCAAAGGGGGGGCTTACACTGAAGCTTTCTTT
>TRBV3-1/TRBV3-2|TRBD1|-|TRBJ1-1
CASSYRGNTEAFF
TGTGCCAGCAGCTACAGGGGTAACACTGAAGCTTTCTTT
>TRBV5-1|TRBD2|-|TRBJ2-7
CASSLTSGGSSYEQYF
TGCGCCAGCAGCTTGACTAGCGGGGGAAGCTCCTACGAGCAGTACTTC
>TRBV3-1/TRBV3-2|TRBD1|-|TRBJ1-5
CASSEGQFNQPQHF
TGTGCCAGCAGCGAGGGACAGTTCAATCAGCCCCAGCATTTT
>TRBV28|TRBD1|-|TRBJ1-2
CASSFVGATGNGYTF
TGTGCCAGCAGTTTTGTAGGGGCGACAGGGAATGGCTACACCTTC
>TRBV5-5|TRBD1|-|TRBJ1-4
CASRRQGSTNEKLFF
TGTGCCAGCAGGCGACAGGGGTCAACTAATGAAAAACTGTTTTTT
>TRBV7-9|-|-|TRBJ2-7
CASSRTPLYEQYF
TGTGCCAGCAGTCGGACACCCCTATACGAGCAGTACTTC
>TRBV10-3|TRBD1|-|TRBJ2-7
CAISEGLGQGDEQYF
TGTGCCATCAGTGAGGGACTCGGACAGGGCGACGAGCAGTACTTC
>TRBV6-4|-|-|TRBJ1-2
CASSDPPRVGYTF
TGTGCCAGCAGTGACCCCCCCAGGGTCGGCTACACCTTC
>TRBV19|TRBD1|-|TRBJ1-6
CASSRLRDRNSPLHF
TGTGCCAGTAGTCGGTTACGGGACAGAAATTCACCCCTCCACTTT
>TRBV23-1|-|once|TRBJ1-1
CASSQQASMNTEAFF
TGCGCCAGCAGTCAACAGGCATCAATGAACACTGAAGCTTTCTTT
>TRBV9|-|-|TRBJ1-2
CASSGEVEGYGYTF
TGTGCCAGCAGCGGGGAGGTTGAGGGGTATGGCTACACCTTC
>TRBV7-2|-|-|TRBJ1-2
CASSLPWGLAGYTF
TGTGCCAGCAGCTTACCGTGGGGGCTGGCTGGCTACACCTTC
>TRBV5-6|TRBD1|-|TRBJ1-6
CASSSGPGQGISPLHF
TGTGCCAGCAGCTCGGGGCCGGGACAGGGAATTTCACCCCTCCACTTT
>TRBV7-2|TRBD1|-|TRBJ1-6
CASSLTGQNSPLHF
TGTGCCAGCAGCTTGACAGGGCAAAATTCACCCCTCCACTTT
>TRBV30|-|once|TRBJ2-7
CAWSVIRSREQYF
TGTGCCTGGAGTGTAATTCGGAGCCGCGAGCAGTACTTC
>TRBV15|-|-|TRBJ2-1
CATSRGGASYNEQFF
TGTGCCACCAGCAGAGGCGGGGCTTCCTACAATGAGCAGTTCTTC
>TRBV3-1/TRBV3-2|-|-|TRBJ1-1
CASSRLGGNTEAFF
TGTGCCAGCAGCCGCCTCGGGGGGAACACTGAAGCTTTCTTT
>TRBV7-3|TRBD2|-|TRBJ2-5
CASSPKPGGPQETQYF
TGTGCCAGCAGCCCAAAGCCGGGGGGGCCCCAAGAGACCCAGTACTTC
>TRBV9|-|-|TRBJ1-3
CASSVERGNTIYF
TGTGCCAGCAGCGTAGAGAGGGGAAACACCATATATTTT
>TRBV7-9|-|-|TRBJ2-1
CASSLEGRGNEQFF
TGTGCCAGCAGCTTAGAAGGAAGGGGCAATGAGCAGTTCTTC
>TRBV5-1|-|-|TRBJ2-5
CASSLAVGAETQYF
TGCGCCAGCAGCTTGGCCGTAGGGGCAGAGACCCAGTACTTC
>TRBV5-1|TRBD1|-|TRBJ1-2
CASSSRDRGGYTF
TGCGCCAGCAGCTCCCGGGACAGGGGTGGCTACACCTTC
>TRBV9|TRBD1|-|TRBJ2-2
CASSGGQGPTGELFF
TGTGCCAGCAGCGGTGGACAGGGGCCCACCGGGGAGCTGTTTTTT
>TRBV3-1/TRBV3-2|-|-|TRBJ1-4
CASSQGYSGRGNEKLFF
TGTGCCAGCAGCCAAGGCTATTCGGGGCGGGGTAATGAAAAACTGTTTTTT
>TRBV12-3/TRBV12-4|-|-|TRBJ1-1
CASSPRVAEAFF
TGTGCCAGCAGCCCCAGGGTGGCCGAAGCTTTCTTT
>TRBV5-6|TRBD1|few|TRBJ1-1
CASSSKLDRANTEAFF
TGTGCCAGCAGCTCGAAACTGGACAGGGCGAACACTGAAGCTTTCTTT
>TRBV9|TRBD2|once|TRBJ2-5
CASSARLAGETQYF
TGTGCCAGCAGCGCAAGACTAGCAGGCGAGACCCAGTACTTC
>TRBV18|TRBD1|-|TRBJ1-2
CASSPEVRQGTRGGGYTF
TGTGCCAGCTCACCGGAGGTTCGACAGGGGACTCGTGGGGGTGGCTACACCTTC
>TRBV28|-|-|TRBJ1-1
CASSPEKRRGWAFF
TGTGCCAGCAGCCCAGAGAAAAGACGGGGGTGGGCTTTCTTT
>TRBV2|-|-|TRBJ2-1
CASRLTNGNEQFF
TGTGCCAGCAGGCTGACCAACGGGAATGAGCAGTTCTTC
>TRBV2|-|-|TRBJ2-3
CASRGFVADTQYF
TGTGCCAGCCGCGGTTTCGTGGCAGATACGCAGTATTTT
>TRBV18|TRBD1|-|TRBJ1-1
CASSPQGAERAFF
TGTGCCAGCTCACCACAGGGGGCGGAGAGGGCTTTCTTT
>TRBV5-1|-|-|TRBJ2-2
CASTGQPNTGELFF
TGCGCCAGCACGGGACAACCGAACACCGGGGAGCTGTTTTTT